This entry is about one T cell receptor beta chain. This clonotype was detected only a few times. Its antigen has not been determined. Base-call qualities are not available, and no considerably larger clone is one nucleotide away. This sample is part of a study of Graves' ophthalmopathy and Graves' hyperthyroidism (dated by TCRdb to the late 2010s). Regarding the complete study: Peripheral blood was collected before any treatment was given, at the time of initial diagnosis. To tell Graves' ophthalmopathy apart from Graves' hyperthyroidism, and to predict which patients would progress to ophthalmopathy, the study relied on TCR beta repertoire signatures. In total, 135 blood samples were TCR-sequenced: some 43 ophthalmopathy, about 75 hyperthyroidism and about 17 hyperthyroidism-to-ophthalmopathy patients. To explore V-J signatures that separate ophthalmopathy from hyperthyroidism, a discovery set of about a hundred patients was enrolled, consisting of about 45 with ophthalmopathy and roughly 57 with stable hyperthyroidism. An independent validation cohort was composed of around 19 hyperthyroidism patients and 17 patients who later progressed from hyperthyroidism to ophthalmopathy. In more than five hyperthyroidism patients, the T-cell repertoires found in thyroid tissue were compared with those found in blood. Following sampling, methimazole starting at 30 mg daily was administered to hyperthyroidism patients, and high-dose intravenous methylprednisolone was administered to ophthalmopathy patients. General conclusions and limits of the study: In validation, the model predicted ophthalmopathy progression with about 70% sensitivity and less than 80% specificity; 12 predicted patients were CT-confirmed with GO in a median of approximately six months. In cross-validation, the 13-signature model distinguished ophthalmopathy from stable hyperthyroidism with around 90% sensitivity and approximately 81% specificity, while in the test set the corresponding values were about 79% and 69%. No statistical method was used to set the sample size in advance, and the investigators knew which group each participant was assigned to. Most expanded thyroid clonotypes with frequency above 0.001 were also detected in blood, suggesting blood repertoires may reflect the thyroid immune response.

V trim: 2 bases; J trim: 7 bases; unmatched bases: 3. Inclusive of the bounding cysteine and phenylalanine, the CDR3 is 13 residues long. Only the CDR3 region is kept as DNA, spanning 39 bases read in frame from base 1. CDR1 and CDR2, looked up from the germline V gene (reference sequence), are LNHDA and SQIVND. Ophthalmopathy patients had moderately to severely active disease, Clinical Activity Score of at least 3, NOSPECS grade of at least 4, and disease duration under 3 months. Patients with other autoimmune diseases, uncontrolled infections, pregnancy or lactation were excluded. Clinical symptoms, serum thyroxine, TRAb, thyroid ultrasound and orbital computed tomography were used for diagnosis. PBMCs were isolated from approximately 10 ml of fresh peripheral blood by Ficoll-Paque density gradient centrifugation. Total RNA was extracted using Trizol reagent, and RNA quality was checked on an Agilent 2100 Bioanalyzer.

For repertoire sequencing, TCR beta CDR3 regions were amplified from RNA transcripts. HTBI primers and the Qiagen OneStep RT-PCR kit were used in a first-round RT-PCR, which was followed by a second-round multiplex PCR, size selection and purification. Sequencing of the libraries was carried out on an Illumina HiSeq2000 in paired-end mode with 100 bp reads. For the original study's pipeline: SOAPnuke was used for read processing, and reads with adapters, uncalled bases, a mean Phred below 15, or no exact constant-primer or identifier match were discarded. COPE v1.2.5 was used to merge high-quality paired reads. Clonotypes were defined as unique nucleotide sequences and were aligned to IMGT TRB V, D and J references using MiTCR v1.1. The analysis was limited to V-J combinations with a frequency above 0.0001, which together covered about 99% of the repertoires. A TCR clonal expansion and chaos score per V-J combination was defined as the ratio of F50 clonal expansion to chaos observed in the TCRdist matrix. Welch's t-statistics and random forest were used to narrow the features down to approximately twelve V-J combinations, which were then fed into a naive Bayes classifier. The similarity between thyroid and blood repertoires was quantified using the Morisita-Horn index. TCRdb ran its own pipeline on the public reads, namely fastp trimming at Q25 and MiXCR clone calling, and kept in-frame beta chains. Rows are combined by CDR3 protein, so each entry shows the most common genes and DNA. These V and J calls are TCRdb output, not the study's own analysis. Across this sample there are more than 550,000 distinct CDR3 sequences, with about two fifths seen only once. Over 2.5% of the sample is held by the ten biggest clonotypes.

The chain is made from TRBV19 and TRBJ1-2; TRBD1 lines up with 8 middle nucleotides. This TCR came from an adult man with Graves' ophthalmopathy. Sequenced material: peripheral blood. The DNA is as follows: TGTGCCAGTAGTATACAGGGGGCTGGTGGCTACACCTTC. This sequence encodes CASSIQGAGGYTF.